The 31 T cell receptor beta chains listed next were all sequenced from one sample in a study of pediatric ulcerative colitis. Using immunoSEQ multiplex PCR, the repertoire was profiled, and TCRdb retains in-frame clones only, with some absent. Of fewer than 25,000 clones in the sample, around 64% were seen once. One to two pinch biopsies were taken from the rectum during colonoscopy. Sequencing input: gut tissue. All receptors come from a boy aged 5-17 years with severe ulcerative colitis.

V gene TRBV6-1 combines with J gene TRBJ2-1; TRBD1 might be the D (5 bases). The CDR3 runs to 15 residues. V shed 2 bases and J shed 4 bases, with 12 bases lying between them. CDR1 is MNHNS, CDR2 SASEGT, per germline. The DNA of the CDR3 is TGTGCCAGCAGTGAAAGGGTTCGACAGTACAATGAGCAGTTCTTC. Translation gives CASSERVRQYNEQFF.

The chain links TRBV6-5 to TRBJ1-1; unclear D gene. The CDR3 covers 12 residues. Germline CDR1 is MNHEY and CDR2 is SVGAGI. The V and J ends lost 6 bases and 11 bases respectively, with 16 bases between them. The CDR3 sequence is CASRDLGAGAFF. The CDR3 DNA sequence: TGTGCCAGCAGGGACCTGGGTGCCGGGGCTTTCTTT.

The V call is TRBV5-1, the J call TRBJ1-4; D perhaps matches TRBD1 (5 bases). The V end lost 7 bases, the J end lost 6 bases, and 13 bases lay between the germline ends. The CDR3 loop spans 13 amino acids. Germline V lookup: CDR1 SGHRS, CDR2 YFSETQ. CDR3 loop: CASAGTGDEKLFF. Here the CDR3 DNA reads TGCGCCAGCGCGGGTACAGGCGATGAAAAACTGTTTTTT. Using reference TRBV5-1 and TRBJ1-4 for the parts outside the CDR3, the full variable domain is KAGVTQTPRYLIKTRGQQVTLSCSPISGHRSVSWYQQTPGQGLQFLFEYFSETQRNKGNFPGRFSGRQFSNSRSEMNVSTLELGDSALYLCASAGTGDEKLFFGSGTQLSVL.

The chain is built from TRBV7-7 and TRBJ2-1; D might be TRBD1 (6 bases). Trimming pared 5 bases from V and 5 bases from J, leaving 16 bases between. The germline gives CDR1 SSHAT, CDR2 FNYEAQ (reference sequence). CDR3 size: 15 residues. CDR3 nucleotide sequence: TGTGCCAGCAGCCCCGGGACACTGCTAAACAATGAGCAGTTCTTC. Translation: CASSPGTLLNNEQFF.

The gene calls are TRBV10-3 and TRBJ1-2; D remains ambiguous. CDR3 length: 14 residues. Germline CDR1 reads ENHRY; CDR2 reads SYGVKD. With 6 bases removed from V and 3 bases from J, the gap between germline ends came to 14 bases. The CDR3 bases are TGTGCCATCAGCCCGAGGGTAGGAGACTATGGCTACACCTTC. Translated, it gives CAISPRVGDYGYTF.

A remark on this clone: This sample also contains other DNA sequences that code for the same CDR3. The V gene is TRBV27, the J gene TRBJ2-7; TRBD1 matches at 8 bases. V lost 2 bases and J lost 9; bases outside the gene matches: 3. Per the germline V gene, CDR1 is MNHEY and CDR2 is SMNVEV (reference sequence). CDR3 length equals 12 residues. The CDR3: CASSLPGQGQYF. CDR3 in DNA: TGTGCCAGCAGTTTACCAGGACAGGGGCAGTACTTC.

The rearrangement links TRBV4-2 to TRBJ1-2, with D hard to call. Trimming cost V 1 base and J 6 bases, with 12 bases left between them. The CDR3 runs 14 residues. The germline CDR1 and CDR2 sequences are LGHNA and YNFKEQ. CDR3 region: CASSQVGKADGYTF. Here the CDR3 DNA reads TGTGCCAGCAGCCAAGTCGGGAAGGCAGATGGCTACACCTTC.

In this sample, this clone turned up a few times. The chain carries TRBV7-3 and TRBJ1-1, with TRBD1 matching over 7 bases. Germline V gene sequence: CDR1 SGHTA, CDR2 FQGTGA. The CDR3 is 15 amino acids. V lost 5 bases and J lost 4; bases outside the gene matches: 10. CDR3 nucleotide sequence: TGTGCCAGCAGCACCCCAACAGGGGCCTTCACTGAAGCTTTCTTT. It translates to CASSTPTGAFTEAFF.

The chain recombines TRBV9 with TRBJ2-3, with a possible D match to TRBD1 (6 bases). CDR3 length: 16 amino acids. Trimming removed 3 bases from V and 2 bases from J, with 16 bases in between. Per the germline V gene, CDR1 is SGDLS and CDR2 is YYNGEE. CDR3 in amino acids: CASSARLDSPTDTQYF. In DNA form, the CDR3 reads TGTGCCAGCAGCGCAAGGTTGGACAGCCCCACAGATACGCAGTATTTT.

The chain is built from TRBV11-2 and TRBJ1-4; D not certain. The CDR3 length is 14 residues. Trimming pared 5 bases from V and 5 bases from J, leaving 12 bases between. From germline, CDR1 is SGHAT and CDR2 FQNNGV. The CDR3 bases are TGTGCCAGCAGCGCCAGCGGGGTAAATGAAAAACTGTTTTTT. Translation gives CASSASGVNEKLFF.

V and J are TRBV6-5 and TRBJ1-2; D possibly corresponds to TRBD1 (6 bases). From germline, CDR1 is MNHEY and CDR2 SVGAGI. The CDR3 has 14 residues. V lost 2 bases and J lost 6, with 13 bases in between. CDR3 DNA: TGTGCCAGCAGTTACGGCAGGGGTGCCAATGGCTACACCTTC. It encodes CASSYGRGANGYTF.

There are a few counts of this clone. V and J are TRBV7-8 and TRBJ2-1, with 9 bases lining up with TRBD2. Germline V CDR1 and CDR2: SGHVS, FQNEAQ. Trimming at V came to 8 bases and at J to 8 bases, leaving 7 bases not matched to a gene. The CDR3 has 13 amino acids. This CDR3 reads CASLAGGADEQFF. As DNA, the CDR3 is TGTGCCAGCCTGGCGGGGGGGGCAGATGAGCAGTTCTTC.

This clone was counted a single time. The chain carries TRBV7-3 and TRBJ1-2; TRBD1 matches at 7 bases. V lost 5 bases, J lost 5 bases, and 8 bases stayed unmatched. The CDR3 extends over 14 amino acids. Germline CDR1 reads SGHTA; CDR2 reads FQGTGA. DNA for the CDR3: TGTGCCAGCAGCCGACCGGGACAGAGATATGGCTACACCTTC. Amino acid sequence: CASSRPGQRYGYTF. The entire variable domain, with the rest obtained from reference TRBV7-3 and TRBJ1-2, is as follows: GAGVSQTPSNKVTEKGKYVELRCDPISGHTALYWYRQSLGQGPEFLIYFQGTGAADDSGLPNDRFFAVRPEGSVSTLKIQRTERGDSAVYLCASSRPGQRYGYTFGSGTRLTVV.

The table lists this clone with a few counts. The J gene is TRBJ1-2, the V gene TRBV28; no reliable D call. The V gene lost 4 bases and the J gene lost 7 bases, with 4 bases spanning the gap. The CDR3 is 10 amino acids. CDR1 and CDR2 from the germline V gene are MDHEN and SYDVKM. CDR3 residues: CASSSVGYTF. The CDR3 DNA reads as TGTGCCAGCAGTTCGGTTGGCTACACCTTC.

The chain couples TRBV2 to TRBJ1-2, with 9 bases aligning to TRBD1. The germline gives CDR1 SNHLY, CDR2 FYNNEI. Trimming removed 7 bases from V and 4 bases from J; junction bases left unmatched: 10. This CDR3 spans 15 amino acids. The CDR3 spells CASMKRKGQGYGYTF. CDR3 DNA sequence: TGTGCCAGCATGAAAAGGAAGGGACAGGGCTATGGCTACACCTTC.

The chain uses TRBV30 and TRBJ1-1; D not resolved. CDR1 is GTSNPN and CDR2 is SVGIG in the germline V gene (reference sequence). Trimming left V 2 bases short and J 1 base short, with 14 bases between. The CDR3 is 15 amino acids. CDR3 residues: CAWSLAERWNTEAFF. In DNA form, the CDR3 reads TGTGCCTGGAGTCTCGCGGAGAGGTGGAACACTGAAGCTTTCTTT.

V gene TRBV7-9 combines with J gene TRBJ2-3, with D maybe TRBD2 (6 bases). This CDR3 has 15 residues. Germline V gene data show CDR1 as SEHNR and CDR2 as FQNEAQ (reference sequence). The V and J ends lost 2 bases and 6 bases respectively, with 15 bases between them. CDR3 bases: TGTGCCAGCAGCTTAATCGGGGGATTCGGGGATACGCAGTATTTT. Translated, it gives CASSLIGGFGDTQYF.

The chain has TRBV29-1 and TRBJ1-2; D possibly corresponds to TRBD1 (6 bases). In germline, CDR1 is SQVTM, CDR2 ANQGSEA. The CDR3 extends over 13 amino acids. The germline V and J ends were trimmed by 6 bases and 4 bases, with 15 bases remaining between them. The CDR3 loop is CSVAPQGLYGYTF. Here the CDR3 DNA reads TGCAGCGTCGCACCACAGGGACTCTATGGCTACACCTTC.

This chain connects TRBV5-4 to TRBJ1-6, with a tentative D call TRBD1 (6 bases). Per germline, CDR1 SGHNT and CDR2 YYREEE (reference sequence). The ends were cut back, 4 bases at V and 6 bases at J, with 14 bases in the middle. CDR3 length equals 15 residues. Here the CDR3 reads CASSKQTGINSPLHF. The CDR3 DNA is TGTGCCAGCAGCAAACAGACAGGAATTAATTCACCCCTCCACTTT.

The chain carries TRBV6-1 and TRBJ1-5, with TRBD1 identical over 8 bases. Germline CDR1 MNHNS, CDR2 SASEGT. V gave up 11 bases and J gave up 4 bases; unmatched junction bases: 7. This CDR3 is 13 amino acids long. CDR3 coding DNA: TGTGCCGCTGGACAGGGCTTAAATCAGCCCCAGCATTTT. It translates to CAAGQGLNQPQHF.

The CDR3 protein is CASTGTPGTGELFF. CDR3 in DNA: TGTGCCAGCACCGGGACTCCCGGAACCGGGGAGCTGTTTTTT. The V gene is TRBV6-4, the J gene TRBJ2-2; weak D call: TRBD2 (6 bases). CDR3 length: 14 residues. CDR1 is MRHNA and CDR2 is SNTAGT in the germline V gene. The V and J ends lost 7 bases and 5 bases respectively, with 14 bases between them.

The chain carries TRBV6-1 and TRBJ2-2; 10 nucleotides match TRBD2. This CDR3 is built from 16 residues. Germline CDR1 and CDR2: MNHNS and SASEGT. V was clipped by 0 bases and J by 5 bases; unmatched bases: 3. The CDR3: CASSEAQGLATGELFF. The DNA for the CDR3 is TGTGCCAGCAGTGAAGCGCAGGGACTAGCGACCGGGGAGCTGTTTTTT.

This clone has more than one count but fewer than ten. This sequence joins TRBV2 and TRBJ1-2, with no clear D. Per the germline V gene, CDR1 is SNHLY and CDR2 is FYNNEI. V lost 5 bases, J lost 4 bases, and 14 bases lay in between. The CDR3 covers 14 residues. This CDR3 is CASSRETNFYGYTF. In nucleotides, the CDR3 is TGTGCCAGCAGTCGGGAGACCAACTTCTATGGCTACACCTTC.

V gene TRBV6-5 combines with J gene TRBJ2-3; no clear D gene. The CDR3 covers 13 residues. Germline V lookup: CDR1 MNHEY, CDR2 SVGAGI. The V end lost 7 bases, the J end lost 5 bases, and 13 bases lay between the germline ends. Here the CDR3 reads CASNDREVDTQYF. The DNA for the CDR3 is TGTGCCAGCAATGATCGAGAGGTAGATACGCAGTATTTT.

J is TRBJ2-7 and V is TRBV11-1, with TRBD1 matching 7 bases. Looked up from germline, CDR1 is SGHAT and CDR2 is FQDESV (reference sequence). The CDR3 has 15 residues. J was trimmed by 5 bases and V by 5 bases; bases with no gene match: 12. CDR3 region: CASSRGTAGIDEQYF. The CDR3 nucleotides are TGTGCCAGCAGCAGAGGGACAGCAGGGATTGACGAGCAGTACTTC.

The chain links TRBV5-4 to TRBJ2-1, with TRBD1 matching over 7 bases. The V gene end was trimmed by 4 bases and the J gene end by 9 bases; junction bases not matched to a gene: 10. Germline lookup yields CDR1 SGHNT and CDR2 YYREEE (reference sequence). The CDR3 is 14 amino acids. In nucleotides, the CDR3 is TGTGCCAGCAGCCCCCCCGGGAAGGGGGCTGAGCAGTTCTTC. This translates into CASSPPGKGAEQFF.

The genes are TRBV10-3 and TRBJ2-3; D unresolved. The V gene's germline CDR1 is ENHRY and CDR2 SYGVKD. V lost 4 bases and J 5 bases, leaving 13 bases between the germline ends. This CDR3 comprises 14 residues. The CDR3 coding sequence is TGTGCCATCAGTGCGCCGGACCTGAGAGATACGCAGTATTTT. Translated, it gives CAISAPDLRDTQYF.

Notes on this clone: Other DNA sequences in this specimen translate into the identical CDR3. The rearrangement links TRBV5-1 to TRBJ2-6; weak D call: TRBD2 (5 bases). Germline V gene sequence: CDR1 SGHRS, CDR2 YFSETQ. The CDR3 spans 15 residues. Trimming removed 0 bases from V and 4 bases from J, with 8 bases in between. CDR3 region: CASSLAGSGANVLTF. Here the CDR3 DNA reads TGCGCCAGCAGCTTGGCGGGGTCCGGGGCCAACGTCCTGACTTTC.

V gene TRBV7-9 combines with J gene TRBJ1-4; TRBD1 might be the D (5 bases). V lost 1 base and J lost 3, with 9 bases in between. The CDR3 length is 15 residues. CDR1 and CDR2 (germline): SEHNR, FQNEAQ (reference sequence). The CDR3 here is CASSLGGAPNEKLFF. CDR3 DNA: TGTGCCAGCAGCTTAGGAGGGGCTCCTAATGAAAAACTGTTTTTT.

V is TRBV6-6 and J is TRBJ1-5; TRBD1 aligns across 12 bases. Trimming cost V 6 bases and J 3 bases; bases outside gene matches: 6. Per the germline V gene, CDR1 is MNHNY and CDR2 is SVGAGI (reference sequence). This CDR3 spans 16 amino acids. Here the CDR3 reads CASRGPGQGANQPQHF. The CDR3 DNA reads TGTGCCAGCAGGGGACCGGGACAGGGGGCCAATCAGCCCCAGCATTTT.

DNA of the CDR3: TGTGCCAGCAGTGAACGGGGCCTGTCGGTGTTTTTT. Amino acids: CASSERGLSVFF. V and J are TRBV2 and TRBJ1-4, with D tentatively TRBD1 (5 bases). The CDR3 covers 12 residues. Trimming shortened V by 2 bases and J by 15 bases, and 13 bases separated the two germline ends. Germline lookup yields CDR1 SNHLY and CDR2 FYNNEI.